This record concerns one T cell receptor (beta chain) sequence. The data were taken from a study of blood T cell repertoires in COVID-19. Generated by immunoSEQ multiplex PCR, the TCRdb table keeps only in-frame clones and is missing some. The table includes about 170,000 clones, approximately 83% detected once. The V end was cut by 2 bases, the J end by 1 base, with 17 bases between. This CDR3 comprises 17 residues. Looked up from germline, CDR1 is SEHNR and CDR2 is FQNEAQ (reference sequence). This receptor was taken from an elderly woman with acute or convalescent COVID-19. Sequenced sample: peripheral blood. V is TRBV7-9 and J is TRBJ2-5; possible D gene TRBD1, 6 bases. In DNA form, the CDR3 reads TGTGCCAGCAGCTTACATGGGGACACTGCCAGCCAAGAGACCCAGTACTTC. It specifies CASSLHGDTASQETQYF. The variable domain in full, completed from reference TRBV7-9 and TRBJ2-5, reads DTGVSQNPRHKITKRGQNVTFRCDPISEHNRLYWYRQTLGQGPEFLTYFQNEAQLEKSRLLSDRFSAERPKGSFSTLEIQRTEQGDSAMYLCASSLHGDTASQETQYFGPGTRLLVL.